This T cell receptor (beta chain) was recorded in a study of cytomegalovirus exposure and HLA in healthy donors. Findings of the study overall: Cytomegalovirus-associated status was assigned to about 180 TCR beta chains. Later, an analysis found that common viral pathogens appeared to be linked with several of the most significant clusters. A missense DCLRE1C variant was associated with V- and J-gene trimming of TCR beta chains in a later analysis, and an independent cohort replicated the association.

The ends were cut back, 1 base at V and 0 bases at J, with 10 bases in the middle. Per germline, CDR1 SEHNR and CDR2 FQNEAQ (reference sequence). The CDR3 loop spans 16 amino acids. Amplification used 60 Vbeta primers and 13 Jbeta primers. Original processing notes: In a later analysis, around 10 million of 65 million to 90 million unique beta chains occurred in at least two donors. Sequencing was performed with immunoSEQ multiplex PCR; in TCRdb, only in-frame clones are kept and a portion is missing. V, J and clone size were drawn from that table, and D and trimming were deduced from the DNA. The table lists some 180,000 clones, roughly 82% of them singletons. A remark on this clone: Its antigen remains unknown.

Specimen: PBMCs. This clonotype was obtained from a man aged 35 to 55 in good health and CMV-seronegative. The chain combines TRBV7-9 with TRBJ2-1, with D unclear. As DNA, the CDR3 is TGTGCCAGCAGCTTAGAGCCCCGGAGCTCCTACAATGAGCAGTTCTTC. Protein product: CASSLEPRSSYNEQFF.